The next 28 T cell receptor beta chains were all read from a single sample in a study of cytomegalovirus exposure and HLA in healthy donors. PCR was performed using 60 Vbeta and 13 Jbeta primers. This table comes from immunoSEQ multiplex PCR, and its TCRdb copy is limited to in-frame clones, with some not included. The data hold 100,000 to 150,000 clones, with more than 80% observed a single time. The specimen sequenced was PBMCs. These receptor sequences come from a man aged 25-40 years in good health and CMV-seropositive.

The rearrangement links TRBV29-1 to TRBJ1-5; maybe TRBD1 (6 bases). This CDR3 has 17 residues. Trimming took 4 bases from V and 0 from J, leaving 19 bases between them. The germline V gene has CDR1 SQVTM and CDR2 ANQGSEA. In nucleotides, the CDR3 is TGCAGCGTTGGAATTCCGGACAGCTTCTATAGCAATCAGCCCCAGCATTTT. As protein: CSVGIPDSFYSNQPQHF.

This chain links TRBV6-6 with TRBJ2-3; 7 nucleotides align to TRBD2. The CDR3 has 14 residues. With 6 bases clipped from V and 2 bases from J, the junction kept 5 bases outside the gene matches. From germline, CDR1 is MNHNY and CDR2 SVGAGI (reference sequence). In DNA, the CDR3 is TGTGCCAGCAGAATTAGCGGGTACACAGATACGCAGTATTTT. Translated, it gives CASRISGYTDTQYF.

The CDR3 loop reads CASYRTGNAGNTIYF. In DNA, the CDR3 is TGTGCCAGCTATCGGACAGGGAACGCTGGAAACACCATATATTTT. The chain uses TRBV18 and TRBJ1-3; 8 positions agree with TRBD1. Germline values: CDR1 KGHSH, CDR2 LQKENI. The CDR3 extends over 15 amino acids. V gave up 7 bases and J gave up 2 bases; unmatched junction bases: 7.

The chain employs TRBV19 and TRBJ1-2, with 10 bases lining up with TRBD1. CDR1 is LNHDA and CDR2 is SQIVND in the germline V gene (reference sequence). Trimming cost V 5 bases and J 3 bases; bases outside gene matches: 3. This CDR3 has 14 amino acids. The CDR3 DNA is TGTGCCAGTAGTCGGGACAGGGGCCACTATGGCTACACCTTC. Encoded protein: CASSRDRGHYGYTF.

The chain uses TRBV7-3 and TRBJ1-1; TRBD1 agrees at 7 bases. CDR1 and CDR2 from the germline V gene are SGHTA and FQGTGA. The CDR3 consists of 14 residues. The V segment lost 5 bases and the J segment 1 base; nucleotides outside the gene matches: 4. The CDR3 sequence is CASSRRDRNTEAFF. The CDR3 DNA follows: TGTGCCAGCAGCCGCCGGGACAGGAACACTGAAGCTTTCTTT.

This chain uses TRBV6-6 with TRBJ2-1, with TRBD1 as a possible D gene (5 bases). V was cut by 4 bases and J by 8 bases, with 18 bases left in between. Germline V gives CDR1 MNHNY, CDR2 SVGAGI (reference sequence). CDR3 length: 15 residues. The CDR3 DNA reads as TGTGCCAGCAGTTCCCCGGACATAAGTCAGGATGAGCAGTTCTTC. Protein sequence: CASSSPDISQDEQFF.

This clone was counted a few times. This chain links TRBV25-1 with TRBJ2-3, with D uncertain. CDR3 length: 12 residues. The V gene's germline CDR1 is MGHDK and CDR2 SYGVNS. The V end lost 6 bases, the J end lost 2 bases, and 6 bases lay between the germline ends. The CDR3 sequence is CASRELTDTQYF. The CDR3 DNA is TGTGCCAGCAGGGAACTCACAGATACGCAGTATTTT.

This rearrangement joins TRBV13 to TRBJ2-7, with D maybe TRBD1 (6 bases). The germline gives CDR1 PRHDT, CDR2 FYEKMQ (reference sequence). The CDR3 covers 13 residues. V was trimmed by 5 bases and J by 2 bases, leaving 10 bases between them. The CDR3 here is CASSRDKTYEQYF. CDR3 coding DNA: TGTGCCAGCAGCCGGGACAAAACCTACGAGCAGTACTTC.

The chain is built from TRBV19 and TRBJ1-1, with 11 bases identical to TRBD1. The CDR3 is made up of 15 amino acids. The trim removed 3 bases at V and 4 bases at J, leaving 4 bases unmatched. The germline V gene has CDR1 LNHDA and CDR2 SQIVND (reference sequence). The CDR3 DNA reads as TGTGCCAGTAGTATGTGGGGACAGGGGGGCACTGAAGCTTTCTTT. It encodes CASSMWGQGGTEAFF.

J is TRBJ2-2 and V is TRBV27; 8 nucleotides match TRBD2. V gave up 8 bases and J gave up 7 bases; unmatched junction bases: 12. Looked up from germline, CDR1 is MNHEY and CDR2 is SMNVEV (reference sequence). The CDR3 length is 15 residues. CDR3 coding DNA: TGTGCCAGCCGCAGGGAGGCGGGGGGAGTCGGGGAGCTGTTTTTT. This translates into CASRREAGGVGELFF.

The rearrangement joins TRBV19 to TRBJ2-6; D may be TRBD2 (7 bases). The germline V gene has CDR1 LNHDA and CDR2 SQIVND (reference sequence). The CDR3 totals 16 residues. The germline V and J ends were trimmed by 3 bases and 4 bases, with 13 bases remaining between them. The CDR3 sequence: CASSIRRGGGANVLTF. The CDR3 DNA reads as TGTGCCAGTAGTATTCGGAGGGGGGGAGGGGCCAACGTCCTGACTTTC.

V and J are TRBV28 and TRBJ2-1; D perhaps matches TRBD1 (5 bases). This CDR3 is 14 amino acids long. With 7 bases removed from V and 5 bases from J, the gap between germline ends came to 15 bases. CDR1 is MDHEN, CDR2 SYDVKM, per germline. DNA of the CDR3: TGTGCCAGCACCTTGGGGCCTCAGGACAATGAGCAGTTCTTC. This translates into CASTLGPQDNEQFF.

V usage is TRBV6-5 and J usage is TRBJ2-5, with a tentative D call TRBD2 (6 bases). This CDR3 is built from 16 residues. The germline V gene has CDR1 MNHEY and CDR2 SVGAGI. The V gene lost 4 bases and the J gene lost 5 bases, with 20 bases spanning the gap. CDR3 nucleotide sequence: TGTGCCAGCAGTTCTCATCCCACTGGAGGGTCCGAGACCCAGTACTTC. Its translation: CASSSHPTGGSETQYF.

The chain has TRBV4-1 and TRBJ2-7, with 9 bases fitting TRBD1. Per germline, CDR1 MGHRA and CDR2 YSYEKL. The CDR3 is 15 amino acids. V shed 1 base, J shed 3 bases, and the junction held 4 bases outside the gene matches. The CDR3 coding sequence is TGCGCCAGCAGCCAAGCCCCGGGACAGGGCTACGAGCAGTACTTC. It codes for CASSQAPGQGYEQYF.

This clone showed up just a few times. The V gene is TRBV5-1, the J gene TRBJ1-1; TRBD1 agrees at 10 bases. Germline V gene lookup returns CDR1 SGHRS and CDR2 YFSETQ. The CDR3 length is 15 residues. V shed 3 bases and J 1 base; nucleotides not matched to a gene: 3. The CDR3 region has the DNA TGCGCCAGCAGCTCATGGACAGGGGGGAACACTGAAGCTTTCTTT. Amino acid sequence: CASSSWTGGNTEAFF.

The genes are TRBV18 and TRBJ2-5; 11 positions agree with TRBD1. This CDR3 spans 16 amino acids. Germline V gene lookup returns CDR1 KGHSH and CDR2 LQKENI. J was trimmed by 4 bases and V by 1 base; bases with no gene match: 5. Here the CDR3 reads CASSPLGTGGRETQYF. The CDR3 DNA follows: TGTGCCAGCTCACCACTTGGGACAGGGGGGCGAGAGACCCAGTACTTC.

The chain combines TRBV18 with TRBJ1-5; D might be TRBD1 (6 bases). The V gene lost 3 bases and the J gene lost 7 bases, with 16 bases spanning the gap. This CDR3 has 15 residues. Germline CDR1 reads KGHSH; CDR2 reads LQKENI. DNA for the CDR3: TGTGCCAGCTCACCTCGGGCGGGGGCTCGACAGCCCCAGCATTTT. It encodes CASSPRAGARQPQHF. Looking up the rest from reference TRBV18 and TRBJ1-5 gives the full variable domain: NAGVMQNPRHLVRRRGQEARLRCSPMKGHSHVYWYRQLPEEGLKFMVYLQKENIIDESGMPKERFSAEFPKEGPSILRIQQVVRGDSAAYFCASSPRAGARQPQHFGDGTRLSIL.

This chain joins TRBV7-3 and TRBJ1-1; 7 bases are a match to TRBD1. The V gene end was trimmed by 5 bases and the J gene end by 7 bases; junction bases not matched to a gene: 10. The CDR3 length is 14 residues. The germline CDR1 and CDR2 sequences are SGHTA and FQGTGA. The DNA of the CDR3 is TGTGCCAGCAGCCCCACGGACAGGTTCAGTGAAGCTTTCTTT. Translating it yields CASSPTDRFSEAFF.

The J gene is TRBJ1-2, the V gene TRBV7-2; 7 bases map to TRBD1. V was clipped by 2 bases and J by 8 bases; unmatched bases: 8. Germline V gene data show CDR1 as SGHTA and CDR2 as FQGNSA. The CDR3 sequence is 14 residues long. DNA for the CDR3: TGTGCCAGCAGCTTACCTCAGGGGGTGATGGGCTACACCTTC. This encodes CASSLPQGVMGYTF.

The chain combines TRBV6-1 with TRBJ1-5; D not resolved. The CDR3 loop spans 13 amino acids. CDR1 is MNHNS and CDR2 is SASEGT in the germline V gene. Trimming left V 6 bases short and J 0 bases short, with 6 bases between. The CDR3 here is CASSDYSNQPQHF. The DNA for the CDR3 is TGTGCCAGCAGCGACTATAGCAATCAGCCCCAGCATTTT.

The CDR3: CASSESGGSTDTQYF. The CDR3 region has the DNA TGTGCCAGCAGTGAATCAGGGGGGAGCACAGATACGCAGTATTTT. The chain has TRBV2 and TRBJ2-3, with D perhaps matching TRBD1 (7 bases). V gave up 2 bases and J gave up 0 bases, with 9 bases separating them. The length of the CDR3 is 15 residues. CDR1 is SNHLY and CDR2 is FYNNEI in the germline V gene.

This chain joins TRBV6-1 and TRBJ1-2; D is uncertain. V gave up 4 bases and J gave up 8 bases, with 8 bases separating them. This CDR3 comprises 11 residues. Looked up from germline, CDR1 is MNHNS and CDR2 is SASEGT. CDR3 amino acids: CASSGEFGYTF. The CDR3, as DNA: TGTGCCAGCAGTGGAGAATTCGGCTACACCTTC.

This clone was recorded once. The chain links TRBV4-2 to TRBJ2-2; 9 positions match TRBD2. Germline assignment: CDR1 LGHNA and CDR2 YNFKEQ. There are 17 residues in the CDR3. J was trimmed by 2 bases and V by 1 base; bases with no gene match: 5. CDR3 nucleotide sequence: TGTGCCAGCAGCCAAGTTACTAGCGGGCTAAACACCGGGGAGCTGTTTTTT. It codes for CASSQVTSGLNTGELFF.

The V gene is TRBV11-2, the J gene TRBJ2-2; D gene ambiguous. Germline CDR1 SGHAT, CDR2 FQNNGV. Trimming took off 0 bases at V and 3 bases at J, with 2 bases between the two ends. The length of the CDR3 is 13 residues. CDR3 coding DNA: TGTGCCAGCAGCTTAGACTACACCGGGGAGCTGTTTTTT. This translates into CASSLDYTGELFF.

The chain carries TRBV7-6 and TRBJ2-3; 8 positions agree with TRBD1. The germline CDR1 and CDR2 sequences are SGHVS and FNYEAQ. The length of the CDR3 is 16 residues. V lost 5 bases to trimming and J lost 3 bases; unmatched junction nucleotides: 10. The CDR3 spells CASSPTGTGVTDTQYF. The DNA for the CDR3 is TGTGCCAGCAGCCCAACTGGGACAGGCGTGACAGATACGCAGTATTTT.

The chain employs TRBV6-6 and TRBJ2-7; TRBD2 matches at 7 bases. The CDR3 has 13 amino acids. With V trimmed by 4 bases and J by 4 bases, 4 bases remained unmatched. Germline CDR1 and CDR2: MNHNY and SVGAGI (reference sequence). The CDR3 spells CASSSSGGYEQYF. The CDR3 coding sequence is TGTGCCAGCAGTTCCTCGGGGGGATACGAGCAGTACTTC.

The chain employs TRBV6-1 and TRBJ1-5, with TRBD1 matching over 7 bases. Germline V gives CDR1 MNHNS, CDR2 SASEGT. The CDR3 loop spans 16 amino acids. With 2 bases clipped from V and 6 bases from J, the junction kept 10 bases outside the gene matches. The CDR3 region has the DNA TGTGCCAGCAGTGAAAGGAACAGGGGCCTAGGTCAGCCCCAGCATTTT. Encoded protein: CASSERNRGLGQPQHF.

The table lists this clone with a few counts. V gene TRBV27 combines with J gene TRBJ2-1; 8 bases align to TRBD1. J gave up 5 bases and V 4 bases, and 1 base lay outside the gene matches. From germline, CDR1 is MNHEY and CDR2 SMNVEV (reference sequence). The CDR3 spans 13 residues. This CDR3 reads CASSYRGNNEQFF. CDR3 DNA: TGTGCCAGCAGTTACAGGGGGAACAATGAGCAGTTCTTC.